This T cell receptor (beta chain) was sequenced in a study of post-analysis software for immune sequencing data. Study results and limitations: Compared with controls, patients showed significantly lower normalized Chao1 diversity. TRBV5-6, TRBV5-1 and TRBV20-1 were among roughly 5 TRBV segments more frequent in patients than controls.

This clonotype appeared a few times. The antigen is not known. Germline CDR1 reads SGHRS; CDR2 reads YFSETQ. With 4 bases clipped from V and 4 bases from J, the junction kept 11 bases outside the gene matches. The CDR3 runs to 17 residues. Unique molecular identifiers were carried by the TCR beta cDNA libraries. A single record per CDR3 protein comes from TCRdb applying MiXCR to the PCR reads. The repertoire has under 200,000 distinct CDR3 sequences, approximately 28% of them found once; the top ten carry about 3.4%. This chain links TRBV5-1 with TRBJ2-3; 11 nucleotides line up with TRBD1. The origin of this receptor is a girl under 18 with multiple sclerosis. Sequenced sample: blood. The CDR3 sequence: CASSGGTADRGPDTQYF. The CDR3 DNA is TGCGCCAGCAGCGGAGGGACAGCGGACAGGGGGCCAGATACGCAGTATTTT.